The next 22 T cell receptor beta chains were all read from a single sample in a study of cytomegalovirus exposure and HLA in healthy donors. Vbeta (60) and Jbeta (13) primers were used in the PCR. TCRdb keeps only in-frame clones here, not all; method: immunoSEQ multiplex PCR. Of approximately 110,000 clones listed, around 72% are singletons. The sample was PBMCs. Every receptor here comes from a young man in good health and CMV-seronegative.

The V gene is TRBV18, the J gene TRBJ1-3, with a tentative D call TRBD1 (5 bases). CDR1 and CDR2 (germline): KGHSH, LQKENI. Trimming took 2 bases from V and 0 from J, leaving 8 bases between them. The CDR3 consists of 15 residues. CDR3 sequence: CASSPTRDSGNTIYF. The CDR3 DNA sequence: TGTGCCAGCTCACCAACCAGGGACTCTGGAAACACCATATATTTT.

The rearrangement links TRBV5-1 to TRBJ2-7; 8 nucleotides agree with TRBD1. The CDR3 contains 15 residues. The V segment lost 3 bases and the J segment 1 base; nucleotides outside the gene matches: 6. Germline-derived CDR1 and CDR2 are SGHRS and YFSETQ. CDR3 sequence (DNA): TGCGCCAGCAGCTCGGGACAGGCGGGATCCTACGAGCAGTACTTC. Translated: CASSSGQAGSYEQYF.

The chain combines TRBV28 with TRBJ2-5, with D possibly being TRBD1 (5 bases). Trimming left V 7 bases short and J 4 bases short, with 19 bases between. CDR3 length: 15 amino acids. Germline CDR1 and CDR2: MDHEN and SYDVKM. CDR3 in DNA: TGTGCCAGCACCCCCGTAAAGGGGAAGGGAGAGACCCAGTACTTC. It specifies CASTPVKGKGETQYF.

This clone was observed a few times. For the CDR3, the DNA is TGTGCCAGCAGTCTCGGGGATACGCAGTATTTT. Its protein product is CASSLGDTQYF. The genes are TRBV6-1 and TRBJ2-3, with D uncertain. Germline CDR1 reads MNHNS; CDR2 reads SASEGT. This CDR3 has 11 residues. V lost 5 bases to trimming and J lost 6 bases, with 6 bases between them.

The rearrangement uses TRBV6-5 and TRBJ2-2; 8 positions match TRBD2. The CDR3 is made up of 14 amino acids. CDR1 MNHEY and CDR2 SVGAGI come from the germline V gene. The trim removed 6 bases at V and 6 bases at J, leaving 6 bases unmatched. The chain's CDR3 is CASSGTRLSGELFF. In nucleotides, the CDR3 is TGTGCCAGCAGCGGGACTAGATTGTCCGGGGAGCTGTTTTTT.

This chain uses TRBV5-4 with TRBJ2-7; D is undetermined. This CDR3 is 14 amino acids long. The V gene's germline CDR1 is SGHNT and CDR2 YYREEE (reference sequence). Trimming shortened V by 7 bases and J by 2 bases, and 16 bases separated the two germline ends. The CDR3 reads CASGTLAATYEQYF. The CDR3 DNA reads TGTGCCAGCGGCACCTTGGCGGCTACCTACGAGCAGTACTTC.

The chain has TRBV4-1 and TRBJ2-5; 7 bases are a match to TRBD1. The germline CDR1 and CDR2 sequences are MGHRA and YSYEKL. The CDR3 runs to 16 residues. Trimming cost V 4 bases and J 8 bases; bases outside gene matches: 16. Here the CDR3 reads CASSPNDGRRGFTQYF. The DNA of the CDR3 is TGCGCCAGCAGCCCTAACGACGGTCGCAGGGGGTTTACCCAGTACTTC.

This clone was observed once. J is TRBJ1-2 and V is TRBV4-2; 7 bases are a match to TRBD1. There are 16 residues in the CDR3. V was clipped by 5 bases and J by 0 bases; unmatched bases: 9. Per the germline V gene, CDR1 is LGHNA and CDR2 is YNFKEQ. The CDR3: CASSYNRQGSNYGYTF. The CDR3, as DNA: TGTGCCAGCAGCTACAACCGACAGGGATCTAACTATGGCTACACCTTC.

The V gene is TRBV6-5, the J gene TRBJ2-3; TRBD2 matches 7 bases. V gave up 0 bases and J gave up 5 bases; unmatched junction bases: 8. CDR1 MNHEY and CDR2 SVGAGI come from the germline V gene. The length of the CDR3 is 16 residues. The CDR3 sequence: CASSYSARGGGDTQYF. In DNA form, the CDR3 reads TGTGCCAGCAGTTACTCGGCTCGTGGGGGGGGAGATACGCAGTATTTT.

The rearrangement links TRBV7-8 to TRBJ1-5, with a tentative D call TRBD1 (6 bases). CDR3 length equals 16 residues. Germline CDR1 SGHVS, CDR2 FQNEAQ. Trimming cost V 5 bases and J 0 bases, with 14 bases left between them. CDR3: CASSPRTVISNQPQHF. The CDR3 nucleotides read TGTGCCAGCAGCCCACGGACAGTAATTAGCAATCAGCCCCAGCATTTT.

The rearrangement uses TRBV18 and TRBJ2-1, with D perhaps matching TRBD2 (5 bases). Germline CDR1 and CDR2: KGHSH and LQKENI. This CDR3 has 14 residues. The V gene lost 3 bases and the J gene lost 4 bases, with 10 bases spanning the gap. The CDR3 DNA reads TGTGCCAGCTCACCCGCAACGGGGTACAATGAGCAGTTCTTC. Its translation: CASSPATGYNEQFF.

The J gene is TRBJ2-1, the V gene TRBV19, with 13 bases that match TRBD2. Per the germline V gene, CDR1 is LNHDA and CDR2 is SQIVND (reference sequence). Unmatched junction bases numbered 8, after V lost 6 bases and J lost 9 bases. This CDR3 spans 15 amino acids. CDR3 region: CASRRGLAGSSEQFF. The CDR3 DNA is TGTGCCAGTAGGAGGGGACTAGCGGGGAGCAGTGAGCAGTTCTTC.

In its sample, this clone was seen a few times. The chain carries TRBV6-1 and TRBJ1-4; D is possibly TRBD1 (6 bases). The V gene's germline CDR1 is MNHNS and CDR2 SASEGT. This CDR3 has 15 residues. Trimming pared 6 bases from V and 8 bases from J, leaving 19 bases between. The chain's CDR3 is CASREDRGKEEKLFF. CDR3 nucleotide sequence: TGTGCCAGCAGGGAGGACAGAGGAAAAGAGGAAAAACTGTTTTTT.

Here the CDR3 reads CASSESRIYEQFF. The CDR3 bases are TGTGCCAGCAGTGAAAGTAGAATATATGAGCAGTTCTTC. The J gene is TRBJ2-1, the V gene TRBV6-1; D is unclear. Looked up from germline, CDR1 is MNHNS and CDR2 is SASEGT. The CDR3 runs 13 residues. V was cut by 2 bases and J by 8 bases, with 10 bases left in between.

The J gene is TRBJ1-3, the V gene TRBV9; D unclear. The CDR3 contains 17 residues. Germline V lookup: CDR1 SGDLS, CDR2 YYNGEE. The germline V and J ends were trimmed by 3 bases and 0 bases, with 16 bases remaining between them. CDR3 coding DNA: TGTGCCAGCAGCGCTCGGGGAGAGGGAGTCTCTGGAAACACCATATATTTT. Translation gives CASSARGEGVSGNTIYF.

The gene calls are TRBV10-3 and TRBJ1-2; 9 bases align to TRBD1. Germline values: CDR1 ENHRY, CDR2 SYGVKD. The CDR3 is made up of 15 amino acids. Trimming at V came to 7 bases and at J to 1 base, leaving 7 bases not matched to a gene. The CDR3 region is CAITARDRDNYGYTF. Written as DNA, the CDR3 is TGTGCCATCACTGCCCGGGACAGGGATAACTATGGCTACACCTTC.

V and J are TRBV7-9 and TRBJ2-5; TRBD2 matches at 7 bases. With 1 base clipped from V and 2 bases from J, the junction kept 4 bases outside the gene matches. Looked up from germline, CDR1 is SEHNR and CDR2 is FQNEAQ (reference sequence). The length of the CDR3 is 15 residues. The CDR3 spells CASSLGQGGQETQYF. In DNA, the CDR3 is TGTGCCAGCAGCTTAGGCCAGGGAGGGCAAGAGACCCAGTACTTC.

The chain recombines TRBV7-7 with TRBJ2-5; D is perhaps TRBD2 (5 bases). Germline assignment: CDR1 SSHAT and CDR2 FNYEAQ (reference sequence). V lost 6 bases to trimming and J lost 5 bases, with 13 bases between them. The CDR3 sequence is 13 residues long. The CDR3 region has the DNA TGTGCCAGCAGTTCTACAGACTACGAGACCCAGTACTTC. The encoded protein is CASSSTDYETQYF.

V usage is TRBV5-1 and J usage is TRBJ1-2; possible D gene TRBD1, 5 bases. This CDR3 has 14 residues. Trimming pared 4 bases from V and 5 bases from J, leaving 15 bases between. Germline CDR1 SGHRS, CDR2 YFSETQ. The DNA for the CDR3 is TGCGCCAGCAGCCTGGGGTCGGGGGAGTATGGCTACACCTTC. This encodes CASSLGSGEYGYTF.

The V and J genes are TRBV5-8 and TRBJ2-7; the D gene is possibly TRBD1 (6 bases). This CDR3 has 13 amino acids. The germline gives CDR1 SGHTS, CDR2 YDEGEE. V was clipped by 10 bases and J by 5 bases, with 19 bases between them. CDR3 DNA: TGTGCCGCAAGCGAAACAGGGCACGACGAGCAGTACTTC. Residues: CAASETGHDEQYF.

V usage is TRBV5-1 and J usage is TRBJ2-3; 10 positions match TRBD2. Germline-derived CDR1 and CDR2 are SGHRS and YFSETQ. Germline trimming cut 3 bases from V and 1 base from J; bases unmatched to any gene: 2. CDR3 length equals 15 residues. CDR3 in amino acids: CASSSGLAGTDTQYF. The CDR3 DNA reads TGCGCCAGCAGCTCCGGACTAGCGGGCACAGATACGCAGTATTTT.

The rearrangement links TRBV9 to TRBJ1-1; no clear D. The V gene's germline CDR1 is SGDLS and CDR2 YYNGEE. There are 13 residues in the CDR3. V was pared by 0 bases and J by 6 bases, with 9 bases between. For the CDR3, the DNA is TGTGCCAGCAGCGTAGCCATGGGCGCTGAAGCTTTCTTT. The encoded protein is CASSVAMGAEAFF.